This is a list of T cell receptor beta chains from one sample in a study of chemoradiotherapy in HPV16-positive cancers. The assay was immunoSEQ multiplex PCR, and TCRdb's table has in-frame clones only and misses some. The sample has over 10,000 clones, roughly nine tenths seen once. The material sequenced was blood, taken from a patient who underwent chemoradiotherapy. The receptors derive from a human donor with HPV-associated anogenital cancer. CDR3s include the opening cysteine and the closing phenylalanine or tryptophan. D genes are given only for firm matches. The size of a clone is reported for some rows only, either as once, few or many, or as a class for expanded clones.

-	-	15	TRBV7-2	TRBJ2-2	CASSLFVQNTGELFF	TGTGCCAGCAGCTTATTCGTACAGAACACCGGGGAGCTGTTTTTT
-	-	12	TRBV18	TRBJ2-5	CASSPTGETQYF	TGTGCCAGCTCACCTACCGGGGAGACCCAGTACTTC
-	-	15	TRBV19	TRBJ1-2	CASSIPSGYNYGYTF	TGTGCCAGTAGTATCCCCAGCGGCTATAACTATGGCTACACCTTC
once	-	14	TRBV19	TRBJ2-3	CASSLGQGSDTQYF	TGTGCCAGTAGCCTTGGTCAGGGGTCAGATACGCAGTATTTT
-	TRBD2	15	TRBV6-5	TRBJ2-7	CASSLFRTSTYEQYF	TGTGCCAGCAGTTTATTTAGGACTAGCACCTACGAGCAGTACTTC
-	-	14	TRBV6-5	TRBJ2-2	CASNPGQDTGELFF	TGTGCCAGCAATCCGGGGCAGGACACCGGGGAGCTGTTTTTT
-	-	12	TRBV7-6	TRBJ2-1	CASSLRGSEQFF	TGTGCCAGCAGCTTACGGGGGTCTGAGCAGTTCTTC
-	-	15	TRBV9	TRBJ2-6	CASSKQGDGANVLTF	TGTGCCAGCAGTAAACAGGGAGATGGGGCCAACGTCCTGACTTTC
-	-	13	TRBV2	TRBJ2-7	CASAGPGSREQYF	TGTGCCAGCGCGGGGCCGGGATCACGCGAGCAGTACTTC
-	-	14	TRBV4-3	TRBJ1-1	CASGGGSYASAAFF	TGCGCCAGCGGGGGGGGGAGCTATGCGTCGGCAGCTTTCTTT
-	TRBD2	16	TRBV11-2	TRBJ2-3	CASSFRGGADPDTQYF	TGTGCCAGCAGCTTCCGCGGGGGGGCGGACCCAGATACGCAGTATTTT
-	-	12	TRBV14	TRBJ2-1	CASSRNYNEQFF	TGTGCCAGCAGCCGAAACTACAATGAGCAGTTCTTC
-	TRBD2	15	TRBV14	TRBJ2-3	CASSPSGASTDTQYF	TGTGCCAGCAGCCCCAGCGGGGCTAGCACAGATACGCAGTATTTT
-	TRBD2	18	TRBV9	TRBJ2-3	CASSRPTSGFTSTDTQYF	TGTGCCAGCAGCAGGCCGACTAGCGGGTTTACTAGCACAGATACGCAGTATTTT
-	-	15	TRBV7-7	TRBJ1-6	CASSSTDIPNSPLHF	TGTGCTAGCAGCTCAACGGACATCCCAAATTCACCCCTCCACTTT
-	-	17	TRBV5-1	TRBJ2-3	CASSFGHQNPGTDTQYF	TGCGCCAGCAGCTTCGGTCACCAAAACCCTGGCACAGATACGCAGTATTTT
once	-	16	TRBV18	TRBJ2-1	CASSPRTSTKFNEQFF	TGTGCCAGCTCACCCCGAACTTCGACTAAATTTAATGAGCAGTTCTTC
-	-	14	TRBV6-1	TRBJ2-7	CASSPEPTSWEQYF	TGTGCCAGCTCTCCGGAACCCACCTCGTGGGAGCAGTACTTC
-	TRBD1	12	TRBV19	TRBJ1-1	CASLTGGTEAFF	TGTGCCAGTTTGACAGGGGGCACTGAAGCTTTCTTT
-	-	16	TRBV18	TRBJ2-7	CASSPRSGRPTYEQYF	TGTGCCAGCTCACCACGGAGCGGAAGACCCACCTACGAGCAGTACTTC
-	TRBD1	14	TRBV28	TRBJ2-1	CASGEGQGHNEQFF	TGTGCCAGCGGGGAGGGACAGGGGCACAATGAGCAGTTCTTC
-	TRBD2	13	TRBV5-1	TRBJ2-4	CASSFGGGGIQYF	TGCGCCAGCAGCTTCGGGGGGGGCGGCATTCAGTACTTC
-	-	11	TRBV5-6	TRBJ1-1	CASRRNTEAFF	TGTGCCAGCAGGCGGAACACTGAAGCTTTCTTT
-	TRBD2	17	TRBV4-1	TRBJ2-3	CASSHPLAGDGTDTQYF	TGCGCCAGCAGCCATCCACTAGCGGGAGACGGCACAGATACGCAGTATTTT
once	-	13	TRBV4-3	TRBJ1-2	CASSHPGVEGYTF	TGCGCCAGCAGCCACCCCGGGGTGGAGGGCTACACCTTC
-	-	15	TRBV11-1	TRBJ1-5	CASSLSGVGNQPQHF	TGTGCCAGCAGCTTAAGCGGGGTTGGCAATCAGCCCCAGCATTTT
-	TRBD1	15	TRBV13	TRBJ1-2	CASSSPDRGLYGYTF	TGTGCCAGCAGCTCGCCTGACAGGGGGCTCTATGGCTACACCTTC
-	-	14	TRBV18	TRBJ2-5	CASSATGRQETQYF	TGTGCCAGCTCAGCGACAGGACGACAAGAGACCCAGTACTTC
-	-	17	TRBV9	TRBJ1-3	CASSVGGGRATGNTIYF	TGTGCCAGCAGCGTAGGGGGAGGGCGGGCGACTGGAAACACCATATATTTT